Described below is a single TCR beta chain sequence and its context. Antigen: not known. About 10 ml of fresh blood yielded the PBMCs by density gradient. These data belong to a study of Graves' ophthalmopathy and Graves' hyperthyroidism. Study information: The authors collected peripheral blood at initial diagnosis, before any treatment.

Points from the study as a whole: The authors also found most expanded thyroid clonotypes above 0.001 frequency in blood. An approximately 84% specificity and 85% to 90% sensitivity were achieved by a 13-signature model that separated ophthalmopathy from stable hyperthyroidism.

The sequenced template was RNA, covering the TCR beta CDR3 region. HTBI primers served in a first-round RT-PCR, which a second-round multiplex PCR followed. TCRdb recomputed calls from the multiplex PCR reads with MiXCR, one row per CDR3 protein. Here the sample spans 650,000 to 800,000 distinct CDR3 sequences, just over 40% being singletons. This TCR was recovered from an adult man with Graves' ophthalmopathy. What was sequenced was peripheral blood.

As DNA, the CDR3 is TGTGCCAGCAGTGACGGGACAGCAATACCCCTCCACTTT. Translated, it gives CASSDGTAIPLHF. The V call is TRBV25-1, the J call TRBJ1-6; 7 nucleotides agree with TRBD1. The CDR3 is 13 amino acids. Germline-derived CDR1 and CDR2 are MGHDK and SYGVNS. The V gene end was trimmed by 3 bases and the J gene end by 12 bases; junction bases not matched to a gene: 5.